This T cell receptor beta chain was captured in a study of lymphopenia after photon versus proton radiotherapy. CDR1 is MNHNY and CDR2 is SVGAGI in the germline V gene (reference sequence). The CDR3 length is 13 residues. The ends were cut back, 5 bases at V and 8 bases at J, with 15 bases in the middle. Sequenced by immunoSEQ multiplex PCR; TCRdb stores in-frame clones only, minus some. The sample includes over 50,000 clones, about 90% of them seen just once. Material: peripheral blood, obtained from a patient treated with photon-based radiotherapy. This clonotype was sampled from a middle-aged man with gastric cancer. The gene calls are TRBV6-6 and TRBJ1-2; D perhaps matches TRBD1 (5 bases). CDR3 residues: CASSKTDSSGYTF. The DNA for the CDR3 is TGTGCCAGCAGTAAGACAGACTCGAGCGGCTACACCTTC.